This TCR beta chain was found in a study of regulatory T cells in long-lasting Graves disease. Specified time point: newly diagnosed GD, antithyroid drugs for less than 3 months. Preparation of the TCR library used RNA extracted from PBMCs. iRepertoire HTBI primers and Arm-PCR of CDR3 regions built TCR beta libraries. Each CDR3 protein is one row after TCRdb ran MiXCR on the multiplex PCR reads. The sample has about 470,000 distinct CDR3 sequences; 14% to 15% are singletons. Points from the study as a whole: Persistent Graves' patients showed less TCR diversity than newly diagnosed patients showed.

This clonotype occurred many times. Its antigen is currently unknown. V lost 5 bases to trimming and J lost 6 bases, with 7 bases between them. Germline CDR1 reads SGHTA; CDR2 reads FQGNSA. The CDR3 totals 12 residues. These same data were also listed under a study on T cells in Graves' hyperthyroidism and ophthalmopathy. Per that paper: No progression to ophthalmopathy during 18 months of follow-up defined stable disease. HTBI primers were the set used in a first-round RT-PCR of the TCR CDR3.

This receptor was obtained from a woman in her 30s with Graves disease. The specimen comprised peripheral blood mononuclear cells (PBMCs), sampled at new diagnosis, from a patient treated with antithyroid drugs. V and J are TRBV7-2 and TRBJ2-2; D gene ambiguous. CDR3 nucleotide sequence: TGTGCCAGCAGCCCGGTCTCCGGGGAGCTGTTTTTT. This sequence encodes CASSPVSGELFF.